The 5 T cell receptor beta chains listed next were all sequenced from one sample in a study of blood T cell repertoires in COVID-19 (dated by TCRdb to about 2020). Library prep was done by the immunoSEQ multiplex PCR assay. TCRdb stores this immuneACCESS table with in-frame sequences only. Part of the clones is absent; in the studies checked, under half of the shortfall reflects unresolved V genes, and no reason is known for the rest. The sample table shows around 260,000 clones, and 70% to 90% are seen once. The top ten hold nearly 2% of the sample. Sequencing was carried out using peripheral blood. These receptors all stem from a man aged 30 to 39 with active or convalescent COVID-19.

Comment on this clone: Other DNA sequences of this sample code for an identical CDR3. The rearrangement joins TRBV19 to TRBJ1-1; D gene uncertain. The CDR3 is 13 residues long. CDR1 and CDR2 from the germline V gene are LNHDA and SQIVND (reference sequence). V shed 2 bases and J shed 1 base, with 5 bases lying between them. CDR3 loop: CASSINTNTEAFF. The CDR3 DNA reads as TGTGCCAGTAGTATAAACACGAACACTGAAGCTTTCTTT.

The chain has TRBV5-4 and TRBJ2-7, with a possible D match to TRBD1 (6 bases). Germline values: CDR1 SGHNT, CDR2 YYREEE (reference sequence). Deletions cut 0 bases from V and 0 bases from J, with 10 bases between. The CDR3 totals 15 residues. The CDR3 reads CASSLEQGVSYEQYF. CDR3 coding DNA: TGTGCCAGCAGCTTGGAACAGGGCGTCTCCTACGAGCAGTACTTC.

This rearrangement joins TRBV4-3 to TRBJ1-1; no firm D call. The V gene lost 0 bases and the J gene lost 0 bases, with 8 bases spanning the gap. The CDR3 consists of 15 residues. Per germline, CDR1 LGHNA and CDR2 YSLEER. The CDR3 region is CASSQDRYMNTEAFF. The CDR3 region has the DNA TGCGCCAGCAGCCAAGACAGGTACATGAACACTGAAGCTTTCTTT.

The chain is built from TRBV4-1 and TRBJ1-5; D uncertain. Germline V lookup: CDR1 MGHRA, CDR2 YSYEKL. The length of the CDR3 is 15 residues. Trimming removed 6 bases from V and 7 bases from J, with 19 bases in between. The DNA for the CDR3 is TGCGCCAGCAGACGTAGTGGAGGGAGCGGACAGCCCCAGCATTTT. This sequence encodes CASRRSGGSGQPQHF.

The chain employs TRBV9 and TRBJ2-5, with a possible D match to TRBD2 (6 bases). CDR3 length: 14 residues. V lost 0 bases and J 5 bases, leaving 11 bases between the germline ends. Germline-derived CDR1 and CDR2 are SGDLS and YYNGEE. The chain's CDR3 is CASSVGGGLETQYF. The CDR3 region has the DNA TGTGCCAGCAGCGTAGGTGGAGGGTTGGAGACCCAGTACTTC.